These T cell receptor beta chains were read from a single sample in a study of T cell repertoires in cytomegalovirus infection. TCRdb called the reads again in MiXCR, with one record for every CDR3 protein. The sample lists about 700,000 distinct CDR3 sequences, 30% to 40% occurring once. The antigens for these receptors are not known. Sequencing used cultured PBMCs, obtained from culture after CMV antigen stimulation. The receptor source for this set is a human donor in good health (CMV status not recorded). Some clones in this sample may be carry-over from other donors' samples. Each CDR3 is given without its conserved first and last residue. Fields, in order: V gene, CDR3 protein.

TRBV9,ASSTRTGSSYEQY
TRBV19,ASRMTPGTGGNQPQH
TRBV15,ATSRDVAGGATIY
TRBV28,ASSLWRTAGGNGYT
TRBV7-9,ASSAGGGNEQF
TRBV2,ASKSRDRWGGGANVLT
TRBV11-2,ASSSGLAGREQY
TRBV6-2/TRBV6-3,ASSRQAGVPNFSSYNEQF
TRBV11-2,ASSLGWDRAQETQY
TRBV5-1,ASSPGVWKVGEQY
TRBV7-2,ASSFFYGYT
TRBV11-2,ASSLDGLRLGETQY
TRBV20-1,SASDRGNTGELF
TRBV7-8,ASSFLRSGPYNEQF
TRBV20-1,SASQEYSNQPQH
TRBV28,ASSSLQGIDGVGYT
TRBV7-6,ASSPDRVPEKLF
TRBV4-3,ASSQARRGLWDYNEQF
TRBV7-9,ASSPRGPRGDEQY
TRBV11-2,ASSLPTSGGYYEQY
TRBV28,ASSFKSGQGGKPQH
TRBV7-2,ASSFFITGGNEQF
TRBV20-1,SAIAAGRGNEQF
TRBV10-3,AIGQDHTGELF
TRBV5-1,ASSLAGGAAEETQY
TRBV7-6,ASSLGAVLWDGYT
TRBV5-6,ASSFSRIFGYT
TRBV10-3,AISESGNTIY
TRBV5-6,ASSLTGVPIGELF
TRBV7-2,ASSSPAQGGYTEAF
TRBV19,ASTPRDGGRYEQY
TRBV20-1,SAPSASGASDTQY